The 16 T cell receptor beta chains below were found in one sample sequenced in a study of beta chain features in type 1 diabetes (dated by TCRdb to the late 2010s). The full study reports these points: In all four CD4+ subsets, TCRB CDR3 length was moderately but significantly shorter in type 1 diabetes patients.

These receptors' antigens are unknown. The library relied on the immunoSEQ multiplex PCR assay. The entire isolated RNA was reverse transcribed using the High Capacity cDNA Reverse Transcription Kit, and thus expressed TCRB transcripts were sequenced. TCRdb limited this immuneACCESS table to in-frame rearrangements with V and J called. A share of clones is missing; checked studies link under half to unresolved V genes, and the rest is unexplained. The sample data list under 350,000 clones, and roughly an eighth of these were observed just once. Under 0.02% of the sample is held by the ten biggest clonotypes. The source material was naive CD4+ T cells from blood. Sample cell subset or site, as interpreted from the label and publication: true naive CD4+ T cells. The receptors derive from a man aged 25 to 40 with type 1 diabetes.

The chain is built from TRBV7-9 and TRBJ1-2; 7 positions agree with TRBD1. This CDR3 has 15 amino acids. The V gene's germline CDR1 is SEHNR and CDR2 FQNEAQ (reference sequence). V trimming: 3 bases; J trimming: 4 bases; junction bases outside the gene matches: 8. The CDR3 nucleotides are TGTGCCAGCAGCTTGGGGCACAGGGGTGGCTATGGCTACACCTTC. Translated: CASSLGHRGGYGYTF.

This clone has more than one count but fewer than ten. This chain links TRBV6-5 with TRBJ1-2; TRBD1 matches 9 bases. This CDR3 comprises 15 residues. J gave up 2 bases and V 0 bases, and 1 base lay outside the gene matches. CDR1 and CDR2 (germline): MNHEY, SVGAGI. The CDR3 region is CASSYSGTGNYGYTF. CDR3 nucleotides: TGTGCCAGCAGTTACTCCGGGACAGGGAACTATGGCTACACCTTC.

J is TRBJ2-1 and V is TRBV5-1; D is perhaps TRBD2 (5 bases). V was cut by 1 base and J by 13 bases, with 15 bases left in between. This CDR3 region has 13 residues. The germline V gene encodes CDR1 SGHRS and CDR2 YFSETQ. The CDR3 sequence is CASSLTFLAPQFF. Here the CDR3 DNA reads TGCGCCAGCAGCTTGACGTTCCTAGCACCCCAGTTCTTC.

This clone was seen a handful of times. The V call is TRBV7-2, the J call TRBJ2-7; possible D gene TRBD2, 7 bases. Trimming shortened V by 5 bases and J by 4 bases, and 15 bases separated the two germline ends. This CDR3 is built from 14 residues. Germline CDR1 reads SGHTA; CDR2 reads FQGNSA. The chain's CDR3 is CASSLRGDIYEQYF. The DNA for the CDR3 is TGTGCCAGCAGCCTTCGGGGGGACATATACGAGCAGTACTTC. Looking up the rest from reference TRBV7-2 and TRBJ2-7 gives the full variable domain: GAGVSQSPSNKVTEKGKDVELRCDPISGHTALYWYRQSLGQGLEFLIYFQGNSAPDKSGLPSDRFSAERTGGSVSTLTIQRTQQEDSAVYLCASSLRGDIYEQYFGPGTRLTVT.

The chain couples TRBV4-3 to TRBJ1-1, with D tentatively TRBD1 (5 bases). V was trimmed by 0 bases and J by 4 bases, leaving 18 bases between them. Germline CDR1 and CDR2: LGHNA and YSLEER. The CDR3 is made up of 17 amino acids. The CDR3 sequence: CASSQDLVGRVGTEAFF. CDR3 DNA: TGCGCCAGCAGCCAAGATCTAGTCGGCAGGGTTGGCACTGAAGCTTTCTTT.

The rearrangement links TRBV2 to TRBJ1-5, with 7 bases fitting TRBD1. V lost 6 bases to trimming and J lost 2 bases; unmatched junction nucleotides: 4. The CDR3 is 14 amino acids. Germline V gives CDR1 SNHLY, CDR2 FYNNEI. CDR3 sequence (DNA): TGTGCCAGCAGGAACAGGGGTCGCAATCAGCCCCAGCATTTT. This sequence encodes CASRNRGRNQPQHF.

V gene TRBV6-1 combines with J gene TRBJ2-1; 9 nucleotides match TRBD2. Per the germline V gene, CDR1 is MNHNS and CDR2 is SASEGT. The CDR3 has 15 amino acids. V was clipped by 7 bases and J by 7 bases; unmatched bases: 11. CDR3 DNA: TGTGCCAGCAAGGGGGCCGTAGCGGGAGCAAATGAGCAGTTCTTC. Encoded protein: CASKGAVAGANEQFF.

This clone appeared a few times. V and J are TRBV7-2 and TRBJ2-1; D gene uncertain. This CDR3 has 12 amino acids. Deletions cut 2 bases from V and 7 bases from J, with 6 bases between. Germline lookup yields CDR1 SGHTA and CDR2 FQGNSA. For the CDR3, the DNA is TGTGCCAGCAGCTTAATGAGTAATGAGCAGTTCTTC. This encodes CASSLMSNEQFF. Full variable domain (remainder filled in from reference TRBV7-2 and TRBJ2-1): GAGVSQSPSNKVTEKGKDVELRCDPISGHTALYWYRQSLGQGLEFLIYFQGNSAPDKSGLPSDRFSAERTGGSVSTLTIQRTQQEDSAVYLCASSLMSNEQFFGPGTRLTVL.

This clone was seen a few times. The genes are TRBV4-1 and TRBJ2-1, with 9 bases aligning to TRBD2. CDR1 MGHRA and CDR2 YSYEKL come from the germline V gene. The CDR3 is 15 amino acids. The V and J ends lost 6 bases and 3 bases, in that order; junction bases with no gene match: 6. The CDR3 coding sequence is TGCGCCAGCAGTCTTAGACTAGCGGACTACAATGAGCAGTTCTTC. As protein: CASSLRLADYNEQFF.

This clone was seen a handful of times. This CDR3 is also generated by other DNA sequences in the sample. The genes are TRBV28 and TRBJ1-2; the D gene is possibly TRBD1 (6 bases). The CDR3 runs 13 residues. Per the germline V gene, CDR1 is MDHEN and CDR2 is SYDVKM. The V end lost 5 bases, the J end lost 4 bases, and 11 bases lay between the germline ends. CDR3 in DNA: TGTGCCAGCAGTCCAGGGGATTCCTATGGCTACACCTTC. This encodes CASSPGDSYGYTF.

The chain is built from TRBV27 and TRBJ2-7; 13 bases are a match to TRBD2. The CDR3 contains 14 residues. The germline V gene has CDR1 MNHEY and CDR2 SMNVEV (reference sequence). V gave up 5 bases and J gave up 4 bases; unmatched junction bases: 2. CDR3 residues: CASSRTSGRYEQYF. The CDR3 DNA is TGTGCCAGCAGTCGGACTAGCGGGAGATACGAGCAGTACTTC.

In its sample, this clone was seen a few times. As DNA, the CDR3 is TGTGCCAGCAGGGAGGTAGCGACAGATACGCAGTATTTT. It translates to CASREVATDTQYF. The chain links TRBV6-5 to TRBJ2-3; TRBD2 might be the D (5 bases). Trimming removed 6 bases from V and 3 bases from J, with 10 bases in between. CDR1 MNHEY and CDR2 SVGAGI come from the germline V gene. This CDR3 has 13 amino acids.

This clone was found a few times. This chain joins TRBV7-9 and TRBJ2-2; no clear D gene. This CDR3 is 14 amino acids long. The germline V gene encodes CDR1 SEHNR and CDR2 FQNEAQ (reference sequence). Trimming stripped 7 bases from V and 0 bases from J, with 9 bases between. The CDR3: CASTLRTNTGELFF. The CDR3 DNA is TGTGCCAGCACCCTAAGAACGAACACCGGGGAGCTGTTTTTT.

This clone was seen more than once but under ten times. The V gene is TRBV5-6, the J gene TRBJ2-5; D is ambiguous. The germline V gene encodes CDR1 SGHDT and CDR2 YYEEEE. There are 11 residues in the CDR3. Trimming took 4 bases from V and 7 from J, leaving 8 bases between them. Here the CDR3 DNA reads TGTGCCAGCAGCCGCCTCGGGACCCAGTACTTC. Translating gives CASSRLGTQYF. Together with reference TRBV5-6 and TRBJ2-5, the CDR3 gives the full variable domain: DAGVTQSPTHLIKTRGQQVTLRCSPKSGHDTVSWYQQALGQGPQFIFQYYEEEERQRGNFPDRFSGHQFPNYSSELNVNALLLGDSALYLCASSRLGTQYFGPGTRLLVL.

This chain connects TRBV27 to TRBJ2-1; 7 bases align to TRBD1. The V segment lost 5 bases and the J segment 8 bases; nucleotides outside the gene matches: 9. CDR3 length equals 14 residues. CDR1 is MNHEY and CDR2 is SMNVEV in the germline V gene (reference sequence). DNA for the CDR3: TGTGCCAGCAGTCCAACCCAAGGGGGCGATGAGCAGTTCTTC. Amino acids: CASSPTQGGDEQFF.

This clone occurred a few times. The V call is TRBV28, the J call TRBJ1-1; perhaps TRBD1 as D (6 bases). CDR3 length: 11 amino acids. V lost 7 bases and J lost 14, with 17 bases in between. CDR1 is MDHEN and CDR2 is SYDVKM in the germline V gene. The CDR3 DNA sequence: TGTGCCAGCACCTGGGGGCAGTCAGTGTTCTTT. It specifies CASTWGQSVFF.